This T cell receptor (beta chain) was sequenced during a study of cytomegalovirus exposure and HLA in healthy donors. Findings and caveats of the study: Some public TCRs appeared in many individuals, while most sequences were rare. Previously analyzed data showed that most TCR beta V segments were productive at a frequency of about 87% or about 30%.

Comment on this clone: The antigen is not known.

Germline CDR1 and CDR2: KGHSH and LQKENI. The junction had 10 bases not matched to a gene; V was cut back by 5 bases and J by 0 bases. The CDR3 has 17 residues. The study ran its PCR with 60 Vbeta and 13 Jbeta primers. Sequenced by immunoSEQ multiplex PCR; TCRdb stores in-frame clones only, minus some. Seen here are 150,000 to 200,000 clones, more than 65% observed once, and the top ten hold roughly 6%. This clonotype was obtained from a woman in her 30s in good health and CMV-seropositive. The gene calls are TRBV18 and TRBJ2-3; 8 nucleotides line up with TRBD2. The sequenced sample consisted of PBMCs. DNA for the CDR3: TGTGCCAGCTCATTTTCCCGGACTAGCACTAGCACAGATACGCAGTATTTT. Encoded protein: CASSFSRTSTSTDTQYF.